Here is one TCR beta chain with its context. Deletions cut 2 bases from V and 4 bases from J, with 38 bases between. CDR1 MNHEY and CDR2 SMNVEV come from the germline V gene (reference sequence). This CDR3 contains 24 residues. The data are from a study of blood T cell repertoires in COVID-19. Study-level background: Samples of COVID-19 (acute and convalescent) were obtained from the United States, Italy and Spain.

Authors' data handling: For nucleated cells, counts were estimated from reference gene primer amplification. TCRdb's table, derived via immunoSEQ multiplex PCR, lists solely in-frame clones and lacks some. V, J and clone size were drawn from that table, and D and trimming were deduced from the DNA. The sample consists of about 220,000 clones, around 82% of them appearing once. The J gene is TRBJ2-2, the V gene TRBV27, with TRBD2 as a possible D gene (8 bases). Sequenced sample: peripheral blood. This receptor was obtained from a human donor in a cohort sampled during active COVID-19. CDR3 nucleotide sequence: TGTGCCAGCAGTTTAAGTGGGACAGACCCCCCTATCGATACTAGCGGCGAACGCACCGGGGAGCTGTTTTTT. Translation gives CASSLSGTDPPIDTSGERTGELFF.